A selection of T cell receptor beta chains follows, all from one sample in a study of OX40 agonist ivuxolimab in advanced cancers. Assay used: immunoSEQ multiplex PCR; TCRdb lists only in-frame clones, some missing. This repertoire shows nearly 25,000 clones, roughly 80% found once; its top ten account for more than 1.4%. The specimen comprised CD4+ or CD8+ T cells sorted from blood, sampled in a trial of the OX40 agonist ivuxolimab. The source is an adult with an advanced solid tumor such as melanoma, head and neck, liver or kidney cancer. Both conserved end residues are part of each CDR3. Fields, in order: clone size, V gene, D gene, J gene, CDR3 protein, CDR3 DNA. D genes are given only for firm matches. Size values are once, few and many counts, or a class for expanded clones, and some rows have none.

clone size: .; V gene: TRBV11-2; D gene: TRBD2; J gene: TRBJ2-2; CDR3 protein: CASSPAGLAVPSSGELFF; CDR3 DNA: TGTGCCAGCAGCCCCGCGGGACTAGCGGTTCCTAGTAGCGGGGAGCTGTTTTTT
clone size: .; V gene: TRBV11-3; D gene: .; J gene: TRBJ1-1; CDR3 protein: CASSLEGGNTEAFF; CDR3 DNA: TGTGCCAGCAGCTTAGAGGGAGGGAACACTGAAGCTTTCTTT
clone size: .; V gene: TRBV7-8; D gene: TRBD2; J gene: TRBJ2-3; CDR3 protein: CASSLELAGRTDTQYF; CDR3 DNA: TGTGCCAGCAGCTTAGAATTAGCGGGGCGCACAGATACGCAGTATTTT
clone size: .; V gene: TRBV4-2; D gene: .; J gene: TRBJ2-6; CDR3 protein: CASSQDLEGSGANVLTF; CDR3 DNA: TGTGCCAGCAGCCAAGATCTTGAGGGGTCTGGGGCCAACGTCCTGACTTTC
clone size: .; V gene: TRBV6-6; D gene: TRBD1; J gene: TRBJ1-5; CDR3 protein: CASSSGQGAGQPQHF; CDR3 DNA: TGTGCCAGCAGTTCTGGACAGGGGGCCGGTCAGCCCCAGCATTTT
clone size: .; V gene: TRBV9; D gene: .; J gene: TRBJ1-3; CDR3 protein: CASSTGTVAGNTIYF; CDR3 DNA: TGTGCCAGCAGCACCGGGACGGTGGCAGGAAACACCATATATTTT
clone size: .; V gene: TRBV7-8; D gene: TRBD2; J gene: TRBJ2-4; CDR3 protein: CASSLGWRSGGAAGIQYF; CDR3 DNA: TGTGCCAGCAGCTTAGGATGGAGGAGCGGGGGGGCGGCAGGCATTCAGTACTTC
clone size: .; V gene: TRBV6-5; D gene: .; J gene: TRBJ1-1; CDR3 protein: CASSESAEAFF; CDR3 DNA: TGTGCCAGCAGTGAAAGCGCTGAAGCTTTCTTT
clone size: .; V gene: TRBV19; D gene: .; J gene: TRBJ1-3; CDR3 protein: CATDAYNRRSGNTIYF; CDR3 DNA: TGTGCCACCGATGCTTATAACAGGCGCTCTGGAAACACCATATATTTT
clone size: .; V gene: TRBV6-1; D gene: .; J gene: TRBJ2-7; CDR3 protein: CASSEVNPPDGYF; CDR3 DNA: TGTGCCAGCAGTGAAGTAAACCCGCCAGATGGGTACTTC
clone size: .; V gene: TRBV30; D gene: .; J gene: TRBJ2-2; CDR3 protein: CAWSTTTGPRGELFF; CDR3 DNA: TGTGCCTGGAGTACTACTACGGGACCCCGAGGGGAGCTGTTTTTT
clone size: .; V gene: TRBV6-5; D gene: .; J gene: TRBJ2-7; CDR3 protein: CASSYHFQRAGEQYF; CDR3 DNA: TGTGCCAGCAGTTACCACTTTCAGAGGGCGGGCGAGCAGTACTTC
clone size: .; V gene: TRBV11-3; D gene: .; J gene: TRBJ2-1; CDR3 protein: CASSLFDRGEQFF; CDR3 DNA: TGTGCCAGCAGCCTCTTTGACCGGGGTGAGCAGTTCTTC
clone size: few; V gene: TRBV29-1; D gene: .; J gene: TRBJ1-5; CDR3 protein: CSVVDSNQPQHF; CDR3 DNA: TGCAGCGTTGTCGATAGCAATCAGCCCCAGCATTTT
clone size: .; V gene: TRBV11-2; D gene: TRBD1; J gene: TRBJ2-1; CDR3 protein: CASSVGTGSYNEQFF; CDR3 DNA: TGTGCCAGCAGCGTCGGGACAGGAAGCTACAATGAGCAGTTCTTC
clone size: .; V gene: TRBV7-2; D gene: .; J gene: TRBJ1-5; CDR3 protein: CASSPLGHSNQPQHF; CDR3 DNA: TGTGCCAGCAGCCCCCTTGGACACAGCAATCAGCCCCAGCATTTT
clone size: .; V gene: TRBV20-1; D gene: .; J gene: TRBJ2-3; CDR3 protein: CSASRTDTQYF; CDR3 DNA: TGCAGTGCTTCCCGCACAGATACGCAGTATTTT
clone size: .; V gene: TRBV19; D gene: .; J gene: TRBJ1-6; CDR3 protein: CASRAGTANSPLHF; CDR3 DNA: TGTGCCAGTAGGGCCGGGACTGCGAATTCACCCCTCCACTTT
clone size: .; V gene: TRBV4-3; D gene: .; J gene: TRBJ2-3; CDR3 protein: CASSQDGTRDTQYF; CDR3 DNA: TGCGCCAGCAGCCAAGACGGTACCCGGGATACGCAGTATTTT
clone size: .; V gene: TRBV30; D gene: .; J gene: TRBJ2-3; CDR3 protein: CAWNPQGGATQYF; CDR3 DNA: TGTGCCTGGAATCCCCAAGGGGGAGCCACGCAGTATTTT
clone size: .; V gene: TRBV10-3; D gene: .; J gene: TRBJ2-1; CDR3 protein: CAISGSARNEQFF; CDR3 DNA: TGTGCCATCTCGGGGTCCGCCCGCAATGAGCAGTTCTTC
clone size: .; V gene: TRBV4-2; D gene: TRBD2; J gene: TRBJ2-7; CDR3 protein: CASSQAGLASSYEQYF; CDR3 DNA: TGTGCCAGCAGCCAAGCCGGACTAGCCAGCTCCTACGAGCAGTACTTC
clone size: .; V gene: TRBV7-2; D gene: .; J gene: TRBJ1-2; CDR3 protein: CASSRRTDDYGYTF; CDR3 DNA: TGTGCCAGCAGCCGCAGGACCGACGACTATGGCTACACCTTC
clone size: .; V gene: TRBV5-4; D gene: .; J gene: TRBJ1-2; CDR3 protein: CASTLGGGAGYGYTF; CDR3 DNA: TGTGCCAGCACCTTGGGGGGGGGCGCGGGCTATGGCTACACCTTC
clone size: .; V gene: TRBV11-3; D gene: TRBD1; J gene: TRBJ2-3; CDR3 protein: CASSPARTGICTDTQYF; CDR3 DNA: TGTGCCAGCAGCCCCGCTCGGACAGGGATATGCACAGATACGCAGTATTTT
clone size: once; V gene: TRBV5-1; D gene: .; J gene: TRBJ1-2; CDR3 protein: CASSLERANYGYTF; CDR3 DNA: TGCGCCAGCAGCTTGGAACGGGCGAACTATGGCTACACCTTC
clone size: .; V gene: TRBV7-2; D gene: TRBD2; J gene: TRBJ2-1; CDR3 protein: CASSRGTSGYNEQFF; CDR3 DNA: TGTGCCAGCAGCCGAGGGACTAGCGGATACAATGAGCAGTTCTTC
clone size: .; V gene: TRBV18; D gene: TRBD2; J gene: TRBJ2-1; CDR3 protein: CASSPTPASGRAGSYNEQFF; CDR3 DNA: TGTGCCAGCTCACCTACACCGGCTAGCGGGAGGGCCGGCTCCTACAATGAGCAGTTCTTC
clone size: .; V gene: TRBV6-6; D gene: TRBD1; J gene: TRBJ2-3; CDR3 protein: CASSYGTGGWTDTQYF; CDR3 DNA: TGTGCCAGCAGTTACGGGACAGGGGGCTGGACAGATACGCAGTATTTT
clone size: few; V gene: TRBV7-3; D gene: .; J gene: TRBJ2-1; CDR3 protein: CASSLMEGRLKFF; CDR3 DNA: TGTGCCAGCAGCTTAATGGAGGGGAGGCTCAAGTTCTTC
clone size: .; V gene: TRBV10-3; D gene: .; J gene: TRBJ2-2; CDR3 protein: CAISGKGTGELFF; CDR3 DNA: TGTGCCATCAGTGGGAAGGGGACCGGGGAGCTGTTTTTT
clone size: .; V gene: TRBV5-4; D gene: .; J gene: TRBJ2-5; CDR3 protein: CASSLGLGGSGGETQYF; CDR3 DNA: TGTGCCAGCAGCTTGGGTCTGGGGGGCTCAGGTGGGGAGACCCAGTACTTC
clone size: once; V gene: TRBV18; D gene: .; J gene: TRBJ1-1; CDR3 protein: CASSPGTTVPMNTEAFF; CDR3 DNA: TGTGCCAGCTCACCAGGGACGACAGTTCCCATGAACACTGAAGCTTTCTTT
clone size: few; V gene: TRBV7-9; D gene: .; J gene: TRBJ2-1; CDR3 protein: CASSPPGANEQFF; CDR3 DNA: TGTGCCAGCAGCCCTCCGGGGGCTAATGAGCAGTTCTTC
clone size: .; V gene: TRBV5-1; D gene: TRBD2; J gene: TRBJ2-1; CDR3 protein: CASKPGTSGSGEQFF; CDR3 DNA: TGCGCCAGCAAACCCGGGACTAGCGGGAGTGGAGAGCAGTTCTTC
clone size: once; V gene: TRBV5-4; D gene: .; J gene: TRBJ2-7; CDR3 protein: CASSLGAGRFYEQYF; CDR3 DNA: TGTGCCAGCAGCTTGGGGGCGGGTAGATTCTACGAGCAGTACTTC
clone size: once; V gene: TRBV6-5; D gene: .; J gene: TRBJ1-2; CDR3 protein: CASINLGASGYTF; CDR3 DNA: TGTGCCAGCATCAACTTGGGGGCCTCTGGCTACACCTTC
clone size: .; V gene: TRBV7-2; D gene: TRBD1; J gene: TRBJ1-3; CDR3 protein: CASSPAPTGGSGNTIYF; CDR3 DNA: TGTGCCAGCAGCCCGGCCCCGACAGGGGGCTCTGGAAACACCATATATTTT
clone size: .; V gene: TRBV7-6; D gene: TRBD1; J gene: TRBJ1-1; CDR3 protein: CASSLEDWEGAATEAFF; CDR3 DNA: TGTGCCAGCAGCTTAGAGGATTGGGAGGGGGCGGCGACTGAAGCTTTCTTT
clone size: .; V gene: TRBV27; D gene: .; J gene: TRBJ2-3; CDR3 protein: CASSLSASTDTQYF; CDR3 DNA: TGTGCCAGCAGTTTATCAGCTAGCACAGATACGCAGTATTTT
clone size: .; V gene: TRBV6-5; D gene: .; J gene: TRBJ2-2; CDR3 protein: CASSYSVYDTGELFF; CDR3 DNA: TGTGCCAGCAGTTACTCGGTGTATGACACCGGGGAGCTGTTTTTT
clone size: .; V gene: TRBV7-3; D gene: TRBD1; J gene: TRBJ2-3; CDR3 protein: CASSPGQGNTDTQYF; CDR3 DNA: TGTGCCAGCAGCCCCGGACAGGGGAACACAGATACGCAGTATTTT
clone size: .; V gene: TRBV9; D gene: TRBD1; J gene: TRBJ1-3; CDR3 protein: CASSSGGSGNTIYF; CDR3 DNA: TGTGCCAGCAGTTCAGGGGGCTCTGGAAACACCATATATTTT
clone size: .; V gene: TRBV11-2; D gene: TRBD2; J gene: TRBJ2-7; CDR3 protein: CASSLGSGRYEQYF; CDR3 DNA: TGTGCCAGCAGCTTAGGAAGCGGGAGGTACGAGCAGTACTTC
clone size: .; V gene: TRBV11-2; D gene: .; J gene: TRBJ2-1; CDR3 protein: CASSLGLFWDEQFF; CDR3 DNA: TGTGCCAGCAGCTTAGGACTCTTCTGGGATGAGCAGTTCTTC
clone size: .; V gene: TRBV6-6; D gene: TRBD1; J gene: TRBJ1-2; CDR3 protein: CASSHRQGDYGYTF; CDR3 DNA: TGTGCCAGCAGTCACCGACAGGGGGACTATGGCTACACCTTC
clone size: .; V gene: TRBV9; D gene: TRBD2; J gene: TRBJ2-2; CDR3 protein: CASSSRTSGRTNTGELFF; CDR3 DNA: TGTGCCAGCAGCTCCAGGACTAGCGGGAGGACGAACACCGGGGAGCTGTTTTTT
clone size: .; V gene: TRBV7-9; D gene: .; J gene: TRBJ2-1; CDR3 protein: CASSLRTNVLHEQFF; CDR3 DNA: TGTGCCAGCAGCTTACGTACTAATGTCCTCCATGAGCAGTTCTTC